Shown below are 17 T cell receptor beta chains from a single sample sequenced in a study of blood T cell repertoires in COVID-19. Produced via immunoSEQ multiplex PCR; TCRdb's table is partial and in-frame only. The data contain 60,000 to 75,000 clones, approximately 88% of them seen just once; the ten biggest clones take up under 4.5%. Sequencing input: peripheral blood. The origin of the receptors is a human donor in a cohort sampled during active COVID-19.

CDR3 bases: TGTGCCAGCAGCGCCGACAGGGCTTATGGCTACACCTTC. As protein: CASSADRAYGYTF. This chain links TRBV9 with TRBJ1-2; 7 bases are a match to TRBD1. Germline loops: CDR1 SGDLS, CDR2 YYNGEE. The junction had 4 bases not matched to a gene; V was cut back by 3 bases and J by 5 bases. The CDR3 length is 13 residues. The variable domain in full, completed from reference TRBV9 and TRBJ1-2, reads DSGVTQTPKHLITATGQRVTLRCSPRSGDLSVYWYQQSLDQGLQFLIQYYNGEERAKGNILERFSAQQFPDLHSELNLSSLELGDSALYFCASSADRAYGYTFGSGTRLTVV.

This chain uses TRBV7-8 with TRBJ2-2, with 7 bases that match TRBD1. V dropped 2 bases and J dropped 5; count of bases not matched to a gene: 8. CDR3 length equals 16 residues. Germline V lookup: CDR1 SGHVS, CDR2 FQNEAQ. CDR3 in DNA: TGTGCCAGCAGCTTATACGATAACAGGGGTACCGGGGAGCTGTTTTTT. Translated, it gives CASSLYDNRGTGELFF.

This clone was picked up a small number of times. As DNA, the CDR3 is TGTGCCAGCAGCCAAGGGCCAGGGGCCGGTCTGCCCCAGCATTTT. Translating gives CASSQGPGAGLPQHF. The chain uses TRBV3-1 (or the pseudogene TRBV3-2) and TRBJ1-5; maybe TRBD1 (6 bases). Germline V gene sequence: CDR1 LGHDT, CDR2 YNNKEL (reference sequence). Trimming removed 1 base from V and 9 bases from J, with 16 bases in between. The CDR3 totals 15 residues.

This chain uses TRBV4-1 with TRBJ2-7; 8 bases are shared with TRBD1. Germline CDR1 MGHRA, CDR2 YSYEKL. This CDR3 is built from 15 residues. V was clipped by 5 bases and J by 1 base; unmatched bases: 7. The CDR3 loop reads CASSRGQGLSYEQYF. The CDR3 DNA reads TGCGCCAGCAGCAGAGGACAGGGTCTATCCTACGAGCAGTACTTC.

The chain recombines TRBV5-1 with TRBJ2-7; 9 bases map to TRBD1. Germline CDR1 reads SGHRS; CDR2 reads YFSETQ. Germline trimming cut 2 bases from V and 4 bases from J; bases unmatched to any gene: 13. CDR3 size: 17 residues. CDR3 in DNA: TGCGCCAGCAGCTTCGGGACCCGGGACAGGGTTCTGTACGAGCAGTACTTC. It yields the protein CASSFGTRDRVLYEQYF. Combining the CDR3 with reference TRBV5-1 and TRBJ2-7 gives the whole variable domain KAGVTQTPRYLIKTRGQQVTLSCSPISGHRSVSWYQQTPGQGLQFLFEYFSETQRNKGNFPGRFSGRQFSNSRSEMNVSTLELGDSALYLCASSFGTRDRVLYEQYFGPGTRLTVT.

The CDR3 DNA reads TGTGCCGGGTCTTCTCCGGGACAGGGAGGTTGGGCTAATGAAAAACTGTTTTTT. It encodes CAGSSPGQGGWANEKLFF. The gene calls are TRBV30 and TRBJ1-4; 9 bases line up with TRBD1. The V gene end was trimmed by 8 bases and the J gene end by 3 bases; junction bases not matched to a gene: 19. In germline, CDR1 is GTSNPN, CDR2 SVGIG (reference sequence). The CDR3 consists of 18 residues.

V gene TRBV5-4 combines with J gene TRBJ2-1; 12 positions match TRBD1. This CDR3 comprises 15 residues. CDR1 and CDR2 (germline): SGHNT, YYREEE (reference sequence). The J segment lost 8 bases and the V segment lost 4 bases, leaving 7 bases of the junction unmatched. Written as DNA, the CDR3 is TGTGCCAGCAGCATGGGGGGACAGGGGGCGGATGAGCAGTTCTTC. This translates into CASSMGGQGADEQFF.

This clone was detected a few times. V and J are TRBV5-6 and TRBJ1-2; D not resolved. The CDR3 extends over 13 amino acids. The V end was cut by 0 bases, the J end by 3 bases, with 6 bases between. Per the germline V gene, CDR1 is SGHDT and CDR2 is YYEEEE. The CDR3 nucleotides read TGTGCCAGCAGCTTGGCCGCGGACTATGGCTACACCTTC. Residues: CASSLAADYGYTF.

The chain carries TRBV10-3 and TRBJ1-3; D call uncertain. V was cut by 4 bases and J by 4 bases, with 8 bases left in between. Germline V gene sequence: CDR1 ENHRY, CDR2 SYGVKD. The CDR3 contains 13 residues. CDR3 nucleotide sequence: TGTGCCATCAGTGCCTCGTCCGGAAACACCATATATTTT. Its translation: CAISASSGNTIYF.

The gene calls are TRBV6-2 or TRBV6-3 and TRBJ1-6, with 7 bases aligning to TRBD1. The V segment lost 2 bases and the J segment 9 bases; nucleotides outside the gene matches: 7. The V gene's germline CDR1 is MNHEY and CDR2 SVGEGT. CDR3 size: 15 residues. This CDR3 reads CASSYAGTVGSPLHF. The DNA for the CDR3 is TGTGCCAGCAGTTACGCCGGGACAGTGGGTTCACCCCTCCACTTT.

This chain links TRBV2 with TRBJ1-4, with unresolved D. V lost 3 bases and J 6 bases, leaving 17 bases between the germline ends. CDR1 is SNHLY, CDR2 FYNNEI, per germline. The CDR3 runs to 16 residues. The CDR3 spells CASSELRTGRDEKLFF. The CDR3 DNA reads TGTGCCAGCAGTGAGTTAAGGACCGGGAGGGATGAAAAACTGTTTTTT.

CDR3 sequence reads: CASSYPPGQLIEKLFF. DNA of the CDR3: TGTGCCAGCAGTTACCCGCCCGGACAGCTTATTGAAAAACTGTTTTTT. The rearrangement links TRBV6-6 to TRBJ1-4; the D gene is possibly TRBD1 (6 bases). This CDR3 has 16 amino acids. V lost 2 bases and J 7 bases, leaving 17 bases between the germline ends. CDR1 is MNHNY and CDR2 is SVGAGI in the germline V gene (reference sequence).

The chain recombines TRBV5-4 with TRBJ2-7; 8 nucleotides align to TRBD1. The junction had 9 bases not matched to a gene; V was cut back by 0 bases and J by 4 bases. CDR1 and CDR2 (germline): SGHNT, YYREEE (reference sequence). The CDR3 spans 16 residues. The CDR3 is CASSLEPGGGGYEQYF. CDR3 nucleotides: TGTGCCAGCAGCTTGGAACCAGGGGGCGGTGGATACGAGCAGTACTTC.

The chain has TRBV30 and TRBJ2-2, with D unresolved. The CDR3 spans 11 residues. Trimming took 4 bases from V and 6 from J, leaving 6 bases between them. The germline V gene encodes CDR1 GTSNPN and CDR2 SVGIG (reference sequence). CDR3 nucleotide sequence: TGTGCCTGGAATAGAGCCGGGGAGCTGTTTTTT. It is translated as CAWNRAGELFF.

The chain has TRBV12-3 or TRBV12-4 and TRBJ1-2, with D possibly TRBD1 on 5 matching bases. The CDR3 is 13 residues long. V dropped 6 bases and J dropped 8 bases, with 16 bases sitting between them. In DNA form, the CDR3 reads TGTGCCAGCAGAGAGCCGGGGGTTGGAGGCTACACCTTC. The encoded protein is CASREPGVGGYTF.

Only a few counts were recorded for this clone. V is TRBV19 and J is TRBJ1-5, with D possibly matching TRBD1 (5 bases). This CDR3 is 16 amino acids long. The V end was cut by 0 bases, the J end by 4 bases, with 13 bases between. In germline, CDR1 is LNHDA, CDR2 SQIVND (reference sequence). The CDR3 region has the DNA TGTGCCAGTAGTATAGATCTATGGGGGGAAAATCAGCCCCAGCATTTT. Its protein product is CASSIDLWGENQPQHF.

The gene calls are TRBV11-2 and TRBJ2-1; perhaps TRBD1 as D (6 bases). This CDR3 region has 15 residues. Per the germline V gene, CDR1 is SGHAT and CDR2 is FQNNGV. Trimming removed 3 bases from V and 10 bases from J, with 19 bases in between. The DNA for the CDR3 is TGTGCCAGCAGCTTTGGTGACAGGTCCGTCAAGGAGCAGTTCTTC. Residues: CASSFGDRSVKEQFF.